This T cell receptor beta chain was found in a study of blood T cell repertoires in COVID-19. The length of the CDR3 is 13 residues. Trimming stripped 8 bases from V and 1 base from J, with 8 bases between. CDR1 is WNHNN and CDR2 is SYGVQD in the germline V gene (reference sequence). Repertoires were generated with immunoSEQ multiplex PCR, while TCRdb's copy carries only in-frame clones and drops some. The table lists approximately 300,000 clones, more than 75% of them singletons. This sequence originates from a man aged 30 to 45 who had recovered from COVID-19. The chain uses TRBV10-1 and TRBJ2-2, with D hard to call. The sample comprised PBMCs or T cells enriched from blood (not recorded which). DNA of the CDR3: TGCGCCAGCGGGCAGGTGAACACCGGGGAGCTGTTTTTT. This codes for CASGQVNTGELFF.